This TCR beta chain comes out of a study of OX40 agonist ivuxolimab in advanced cancers. Study-wide context: Every patient in dose escalation had hepatocellular carcinoma, melanoma, renal cell or head and neck cancer.

Study-level points and caveats: CD8+ T cells averaged more expanded clones than CD4+.

Concerning this clone: As yet, its antigen is unknown.

Generated by immunoSEQ multiplex PCR, the TCRdb table keeps only in-frame clones and is missing some. The table has some 69,000 clones, around 90% seen once. This CDR3 is 19 amino acids long. In germline, CDR1 is MNHNS, CDR2 SASEGT. V lost 4 bases, J lost 2 bases, and 16 bases stayed unmatched. The sequencing here drew on CD4+ or CD8+ T cells sorted from blood, taken in a trial of the OX40 agonist ivuxolimab. The chain employs TRBV6-1 and TRBJ1-5; TRBD1 matches 8 bases. The source of this sequence is an adult with an advanced solid tumor such as melanoma, head and neck, liver or kidney cancer. The chain's CDR3 is CASSARQGSRRLGNQPQHF. As DNA, the CDR3 is TGTGCCAGCAGTGCAAGACAGGGGTCGAGGAGATTGGGCAATCAGCCCCAGCATTTT.